Reported below is one T cell receptor (beta chain). The antigen remains undetermined. This specimen comes from a study of cytomegalovirus exposure and HLA in healthy donors. Findings and caveats of the study: Being indistinguishable, some V segments were excluded, TRBV6-2 and TRBV6-3 among them. Some TCR beta chains (roughly 160 of them) were listed as cytomegalovirus-associated.

Germline V gene data show CDR1 as LGHNA and CDR2 as YNFKEQ. The CDR3 runs 17 residues. The junction had 9 bases not matched to a gene; V was cut back by 3 bases and J by 1 base. The PCR employed 60 Vbeta primers together with 13 Jbeta primers. Assay used: immunoSEQ multiplex PCR; TCRdb lists only in-frame clones, some missing. The sample has 150,000 to 200,000 clones, roughly 68% seen once. The sequence was obtained from a woman in her 30s in good health and CMV-seronegative. The sequencing input was PBMCs. The gene calls are TRBV4-2 and TRBJ2-3; 8 bases align to TRBD1. This CDR3 is CASSQTGVGGGTDTQYF. In DNA form, the CDR3 reads TGTGCCAGCAGCCAGACAGGGGTGGGGGGAGGCACAGATACGCAGTATTTT.